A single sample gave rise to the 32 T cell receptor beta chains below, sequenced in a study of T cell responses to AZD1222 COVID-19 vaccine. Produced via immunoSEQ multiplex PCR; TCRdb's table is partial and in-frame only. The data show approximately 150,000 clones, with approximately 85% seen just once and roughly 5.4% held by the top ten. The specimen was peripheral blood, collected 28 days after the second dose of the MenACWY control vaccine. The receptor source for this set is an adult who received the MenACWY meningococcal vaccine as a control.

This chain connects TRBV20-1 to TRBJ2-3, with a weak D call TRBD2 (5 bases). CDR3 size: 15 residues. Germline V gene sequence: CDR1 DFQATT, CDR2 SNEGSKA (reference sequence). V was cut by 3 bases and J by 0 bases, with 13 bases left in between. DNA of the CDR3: TGCAGTGCTAGTACGTGGCGGGTTAGCACAGATACGCAGTATTTT. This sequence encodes CSASTWRVSTDTQYF.

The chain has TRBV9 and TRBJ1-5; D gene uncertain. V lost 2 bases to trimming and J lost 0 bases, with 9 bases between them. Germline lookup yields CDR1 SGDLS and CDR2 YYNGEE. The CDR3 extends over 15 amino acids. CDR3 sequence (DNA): TGTGCCAGCAGCGTCAACAGTGCTAGCAATCAGCCCCAGCATTTT. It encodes CASSVNSASNQPQHF.

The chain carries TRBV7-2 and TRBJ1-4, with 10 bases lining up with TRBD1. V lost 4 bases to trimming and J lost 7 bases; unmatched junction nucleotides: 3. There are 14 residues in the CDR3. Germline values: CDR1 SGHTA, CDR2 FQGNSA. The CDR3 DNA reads TGTGCCAGCAGCTCGGACAGGGGGGTTGAAAAACTGTTTTTT. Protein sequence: CASSSDRGVEKLFF.

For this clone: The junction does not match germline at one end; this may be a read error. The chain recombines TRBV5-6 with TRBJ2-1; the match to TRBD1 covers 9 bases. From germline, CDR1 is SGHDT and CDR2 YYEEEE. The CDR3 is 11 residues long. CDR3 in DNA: TGTGCCAGCACCCTGACGGGACAGGGTGTCTTC. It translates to CASTLTGQGVF.

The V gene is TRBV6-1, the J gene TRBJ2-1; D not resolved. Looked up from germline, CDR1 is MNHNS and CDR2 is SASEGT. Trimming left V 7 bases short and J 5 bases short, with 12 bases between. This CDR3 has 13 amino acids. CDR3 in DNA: TGTGCCAGCAACCTCTTAAGAAACAATGAGCAGTTCTTC. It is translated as CASNLLRNNEQFF.

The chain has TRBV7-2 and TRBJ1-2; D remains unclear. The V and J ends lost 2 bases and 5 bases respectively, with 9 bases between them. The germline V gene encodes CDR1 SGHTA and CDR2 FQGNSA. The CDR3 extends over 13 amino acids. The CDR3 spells CASSLYTLYGYTF. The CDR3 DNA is TGTGCCAGCAGCTTATACACTTTGTATGGCTACACCTTC.

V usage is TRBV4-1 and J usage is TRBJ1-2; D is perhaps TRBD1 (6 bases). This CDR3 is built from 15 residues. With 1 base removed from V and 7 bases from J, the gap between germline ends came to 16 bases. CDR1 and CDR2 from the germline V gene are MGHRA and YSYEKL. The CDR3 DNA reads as TGCGCCAGCAGCCAAGGCCAGGGGAGAGTTGGTGGCTACACCTTC. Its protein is CASSQGQGRVGGYTF.

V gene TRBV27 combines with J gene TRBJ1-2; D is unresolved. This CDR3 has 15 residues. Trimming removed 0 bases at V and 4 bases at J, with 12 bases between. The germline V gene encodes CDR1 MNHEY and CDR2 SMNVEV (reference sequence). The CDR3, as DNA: TGTGCCAGCAGTTTATCCCCCGGACGTGGCTATGGCTACACCTTC. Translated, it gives CASSLSPGRGYGYTF.

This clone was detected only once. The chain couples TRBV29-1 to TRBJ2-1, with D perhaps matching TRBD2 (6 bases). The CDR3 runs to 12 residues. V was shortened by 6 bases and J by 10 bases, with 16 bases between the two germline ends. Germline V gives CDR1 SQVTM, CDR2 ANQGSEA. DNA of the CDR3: TGCAGCGTGGCTCGTGCGGGGCGAGAGCAGTTCTTC. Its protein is CSVARAGREQFF.

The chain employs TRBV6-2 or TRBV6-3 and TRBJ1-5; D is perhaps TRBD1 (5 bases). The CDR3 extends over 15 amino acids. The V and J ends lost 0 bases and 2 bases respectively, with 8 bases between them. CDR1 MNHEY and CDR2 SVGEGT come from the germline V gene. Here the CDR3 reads CASSYSGVGNQPQHF. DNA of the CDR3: TGTGCCAGCAGTTACTCAGGGGTTGGCAATCAGCCCCAGCATTTT.

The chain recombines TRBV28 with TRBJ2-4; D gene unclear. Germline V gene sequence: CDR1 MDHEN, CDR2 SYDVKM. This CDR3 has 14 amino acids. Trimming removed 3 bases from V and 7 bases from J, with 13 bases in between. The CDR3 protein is CASSFPGWPNIQYF. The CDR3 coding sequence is TGTGCCAGCAGTTTCCCGGGTTGGCCCAACATTCAGTACTTC.

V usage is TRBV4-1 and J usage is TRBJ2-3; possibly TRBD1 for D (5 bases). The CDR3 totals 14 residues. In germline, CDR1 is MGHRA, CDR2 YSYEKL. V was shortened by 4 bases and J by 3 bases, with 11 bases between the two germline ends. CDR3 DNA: TGCGCCAGCAGCCTGGTCCAGGGTACAGATACGCAGTATTTT. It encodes CASSLVQGTDTQYF.

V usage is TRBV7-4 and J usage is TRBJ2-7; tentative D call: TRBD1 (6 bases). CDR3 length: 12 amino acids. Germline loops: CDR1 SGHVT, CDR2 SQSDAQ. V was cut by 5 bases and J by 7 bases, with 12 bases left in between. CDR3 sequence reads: CASSHNRVEQYF. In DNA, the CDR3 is TGTGCCAGCAGCCATAACAGGGTTGAGCAGTACTTC.

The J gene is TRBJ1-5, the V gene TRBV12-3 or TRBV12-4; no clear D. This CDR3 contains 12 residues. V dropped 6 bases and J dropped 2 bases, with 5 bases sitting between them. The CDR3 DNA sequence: TGTGCCAGCAGGTTTGGCAATCAGCCCCAGCATTTT. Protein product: CASRFGNQPQHF.

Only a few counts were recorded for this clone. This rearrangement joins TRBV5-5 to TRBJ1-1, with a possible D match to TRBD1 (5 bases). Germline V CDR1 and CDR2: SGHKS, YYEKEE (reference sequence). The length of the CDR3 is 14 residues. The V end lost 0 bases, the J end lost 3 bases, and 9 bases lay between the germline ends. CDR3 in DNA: TGTGCCAGCAGCTTGGGAGGGGCGCACACTGAAGCTTTCTTT. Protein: CASSLGGAHTEAFF. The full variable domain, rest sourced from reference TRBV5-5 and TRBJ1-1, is DAGVTQSPTHLIKTRGQQVTLRCSPISGHKSVSWYQQVLGQGPQFIFQYYEKEERGRGNFPDRFSARQFPNYSSELNVNALLLGDSALYLCASSLGGAHTEAFFGQGTRLTVV.

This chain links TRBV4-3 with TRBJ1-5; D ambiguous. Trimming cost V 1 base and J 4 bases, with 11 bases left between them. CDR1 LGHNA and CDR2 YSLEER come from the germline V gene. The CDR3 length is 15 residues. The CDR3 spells CASSQGILRNQPQHF. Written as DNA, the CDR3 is TGCGCCAGCAGCCAAGGTATCCTTAGGAATCAGCCCCAGCATTTT.

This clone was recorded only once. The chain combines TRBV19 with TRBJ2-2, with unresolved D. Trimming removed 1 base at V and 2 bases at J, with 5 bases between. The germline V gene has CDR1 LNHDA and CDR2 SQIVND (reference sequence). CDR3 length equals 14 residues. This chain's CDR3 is CASSIGQNTGELFF. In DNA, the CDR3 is TGTGCCAGTAGTATAGGACAAAACACCGGGGAGCTGTTTTTT.

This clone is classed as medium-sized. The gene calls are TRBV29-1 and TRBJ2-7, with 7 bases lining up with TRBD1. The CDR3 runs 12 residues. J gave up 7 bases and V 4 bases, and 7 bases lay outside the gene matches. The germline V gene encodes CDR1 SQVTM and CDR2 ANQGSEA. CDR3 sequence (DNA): TGCAGCGTTGTGACAGGGCGATATGAGCAGTACTTC. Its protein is CSVVTGRYEQYF.

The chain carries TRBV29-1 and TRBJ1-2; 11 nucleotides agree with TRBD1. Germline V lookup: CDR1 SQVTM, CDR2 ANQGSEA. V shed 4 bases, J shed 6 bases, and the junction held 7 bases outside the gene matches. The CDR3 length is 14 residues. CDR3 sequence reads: CSVGTGGAVDGYTF. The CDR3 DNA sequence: TGCAGCGTTGGGACAGGGGGCGCGGTCGATGGCTACACCTTC.

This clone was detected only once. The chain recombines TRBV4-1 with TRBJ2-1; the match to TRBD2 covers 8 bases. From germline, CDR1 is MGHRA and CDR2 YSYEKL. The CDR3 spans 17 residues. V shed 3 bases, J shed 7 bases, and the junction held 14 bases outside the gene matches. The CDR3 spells CASSQLGLAREVNEQFF. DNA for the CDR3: TGCGCCAGCAGCCAGTTAGGACTAGCCCGGGAGGTAAATGAGCAGTTCTTC.

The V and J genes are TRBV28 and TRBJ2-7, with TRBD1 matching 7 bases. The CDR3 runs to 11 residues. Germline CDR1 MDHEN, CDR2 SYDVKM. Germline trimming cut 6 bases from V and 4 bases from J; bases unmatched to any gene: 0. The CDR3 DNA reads TGTGCCAGCAGGGACAGGTACGAGCAGTACTTC. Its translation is CASRDRYEQYF.

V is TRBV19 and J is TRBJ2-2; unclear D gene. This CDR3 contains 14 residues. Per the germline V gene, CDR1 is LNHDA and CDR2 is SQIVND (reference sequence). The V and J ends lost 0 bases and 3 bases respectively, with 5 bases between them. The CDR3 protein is CASSIEGHTGELFF. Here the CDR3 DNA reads TGTGCCAGTAGTATAGAAGGACACACCGGGGAGCTGTTTTTT.

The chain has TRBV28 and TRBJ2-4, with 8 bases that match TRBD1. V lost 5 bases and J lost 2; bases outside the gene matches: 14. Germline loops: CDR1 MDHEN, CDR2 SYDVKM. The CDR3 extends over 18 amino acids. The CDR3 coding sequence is TGTGCCAGCAGTCGGGTCACAGGGGGTTTTTTAACCAAAAACATTCAGTACTTC. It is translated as CASSRVTGGFLTKNIQYF.

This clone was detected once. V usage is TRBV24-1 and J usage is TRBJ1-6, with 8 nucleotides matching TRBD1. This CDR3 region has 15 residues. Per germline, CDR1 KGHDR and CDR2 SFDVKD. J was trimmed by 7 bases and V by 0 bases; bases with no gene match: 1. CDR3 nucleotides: TGTGCCACCAGTGATTTGAACAGGGGGAATTCACCCCTCCACTTT. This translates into CATSDLNRGNSPLHF.

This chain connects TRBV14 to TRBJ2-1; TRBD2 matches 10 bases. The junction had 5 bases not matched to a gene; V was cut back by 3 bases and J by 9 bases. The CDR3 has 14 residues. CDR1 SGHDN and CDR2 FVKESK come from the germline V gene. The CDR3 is CASSQSGRAGEQFF. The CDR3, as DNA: TGTGCCAGCAGCCAGAGCGGGAGGGCGGGTGAGCAGTTCTTC. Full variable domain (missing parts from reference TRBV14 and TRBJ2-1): EAGVTQFPSHSVIEKGQTVTLRCDPISGHDNLYWYRRVMGKEIKFLLHFVKESKQDESGMPNNRFLAERTGGTYSTLKVQPAELEDSGVYFCASSQSGRAGEQFFGPGTRLTVL.

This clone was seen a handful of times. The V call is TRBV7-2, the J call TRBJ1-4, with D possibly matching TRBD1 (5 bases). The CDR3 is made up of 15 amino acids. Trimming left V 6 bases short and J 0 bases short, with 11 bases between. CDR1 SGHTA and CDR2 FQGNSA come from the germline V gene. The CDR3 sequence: CASSYLGATNEKLFF. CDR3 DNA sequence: TGTGCCAGCAGTTACTTGGGGGCAACTAATGAAAAACTGTTTTTT.

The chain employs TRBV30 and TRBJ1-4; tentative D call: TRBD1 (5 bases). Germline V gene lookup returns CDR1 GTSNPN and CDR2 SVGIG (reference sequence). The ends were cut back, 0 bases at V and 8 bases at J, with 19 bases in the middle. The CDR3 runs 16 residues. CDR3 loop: CAWSVAPGFGGEKLFF. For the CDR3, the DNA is TGTGCCTGGAGTGTCGCCCCCGGGTTTGGGGGAGAAAAACTGTTTTTT.

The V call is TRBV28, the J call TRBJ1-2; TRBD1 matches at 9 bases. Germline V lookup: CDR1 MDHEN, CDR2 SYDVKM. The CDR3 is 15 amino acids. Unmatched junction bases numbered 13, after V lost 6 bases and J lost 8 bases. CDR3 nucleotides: TGTGCCAGCAGCTCCGGGACAGGGAACGTGAGAGGCTACACCTTC. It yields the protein CASSSGTGNVRGYTF.

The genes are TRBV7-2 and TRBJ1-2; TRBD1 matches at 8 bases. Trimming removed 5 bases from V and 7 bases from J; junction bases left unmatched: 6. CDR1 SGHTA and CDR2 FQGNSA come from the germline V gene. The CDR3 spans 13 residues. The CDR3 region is CASSGGQGFGYTF. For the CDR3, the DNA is TGTGCCAGCAGCGGAGGACAGGGCTTTGGCTACACCTTC.

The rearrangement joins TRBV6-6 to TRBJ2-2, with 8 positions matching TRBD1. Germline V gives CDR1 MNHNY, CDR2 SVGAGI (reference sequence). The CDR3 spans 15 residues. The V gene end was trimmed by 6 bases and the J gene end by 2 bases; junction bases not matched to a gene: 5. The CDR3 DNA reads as TGTGCCAGCAGCCCCGGACAGGGAAACACCGGGGAGCTGTTTTTT. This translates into CASSPGQGNTGELFF.

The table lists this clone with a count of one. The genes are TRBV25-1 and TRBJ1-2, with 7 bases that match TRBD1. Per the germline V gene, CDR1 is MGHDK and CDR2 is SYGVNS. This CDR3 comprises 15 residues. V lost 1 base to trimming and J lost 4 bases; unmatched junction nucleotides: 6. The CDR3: CASSESGDSTYGYTF. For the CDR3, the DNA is TGTGCCAGCAGTGAATCTGGGGACAGCACCTATGGCTACACCTTC.

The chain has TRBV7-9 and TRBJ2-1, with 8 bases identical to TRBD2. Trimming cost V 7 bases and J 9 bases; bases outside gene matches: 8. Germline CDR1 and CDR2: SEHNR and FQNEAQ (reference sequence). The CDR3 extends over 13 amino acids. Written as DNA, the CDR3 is TGTGCCAGCATCCCCGGGAGGGGGACTGAGCAGTTCTTC. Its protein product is CASIPGRGTEQFF.